The source of this TCR beta chain is a study of blood T cell repertoires in COVID-19. Turning to the study itself: The study drew acute and convalescent COVID-19 samples from the United States, Italy and Spain. T cells, B-cell-depleted T cells, or PBMCs supplied cDNA or gDNA.

Profiling relied on immunoSEQ multiplex PCR, and the TCRdb table lists in-frame clones only, not all of them. This sample has 150,000 to 200,000 clones; 87% occur once, and the top ten carry under 6%. The CDR3 contains 15 residues. The V end was cut by 3 bases, the J end by 1 base, with 13 bases between. Germline assignment: CDR1 MGHRA and CDR2 YSYEKL. This TCR was sampled from a human donor in a cohort sampled during active COVID-19. The sequenced sample consisted of peripheral blood. This chain joins TRBV4-1 and TRBJ2-7, with D perhaps matching TRBD2 (5 bases). The CDR3 region is CASSQGAVGSYEQYF. DNA for the CDR3: TGCGCCAGCAGCCAGGGAGCCGTGGGATCCTACGAGCAGTACTTC.